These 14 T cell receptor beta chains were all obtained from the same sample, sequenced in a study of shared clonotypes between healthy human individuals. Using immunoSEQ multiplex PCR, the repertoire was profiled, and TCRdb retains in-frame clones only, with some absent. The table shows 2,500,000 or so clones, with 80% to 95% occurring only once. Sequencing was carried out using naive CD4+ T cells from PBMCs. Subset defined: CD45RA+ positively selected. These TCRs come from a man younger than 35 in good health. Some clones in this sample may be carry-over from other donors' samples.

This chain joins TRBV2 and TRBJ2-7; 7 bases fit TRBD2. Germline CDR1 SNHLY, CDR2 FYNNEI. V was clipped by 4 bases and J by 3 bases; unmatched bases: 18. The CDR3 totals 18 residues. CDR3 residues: CASSGGGGTANTYYEQYF. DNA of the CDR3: TGTGCCAGCAGTGGTGGGGGAGGGACGGCAAACACCTACTACGAGCAGTACTTC.

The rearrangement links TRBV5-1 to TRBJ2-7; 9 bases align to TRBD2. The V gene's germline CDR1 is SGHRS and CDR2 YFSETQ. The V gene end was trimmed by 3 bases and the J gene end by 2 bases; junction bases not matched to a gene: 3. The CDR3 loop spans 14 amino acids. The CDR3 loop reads CASSSGLAPYEQYF. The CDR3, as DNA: TGCGCCAGCAGCTCGGGACTAGCTCCCTACGAGCAGTACTTC.

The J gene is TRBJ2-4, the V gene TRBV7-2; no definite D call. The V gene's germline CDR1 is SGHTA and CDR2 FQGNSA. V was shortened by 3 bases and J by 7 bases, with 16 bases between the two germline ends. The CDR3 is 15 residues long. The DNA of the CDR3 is TGTGCCAGCAGCTTTTCGGTCGGCGTGGCGAACATTCAGTACTTC. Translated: CASSFSVGVANIQYF.

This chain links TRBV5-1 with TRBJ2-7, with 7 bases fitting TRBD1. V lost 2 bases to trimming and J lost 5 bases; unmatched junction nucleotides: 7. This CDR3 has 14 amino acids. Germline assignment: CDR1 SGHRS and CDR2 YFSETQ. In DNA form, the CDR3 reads TGCGCCAGCAGCTTAAACCCGACAGGGAACGAGCAGTACTTC. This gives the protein CASSLNPTGNEQYF.

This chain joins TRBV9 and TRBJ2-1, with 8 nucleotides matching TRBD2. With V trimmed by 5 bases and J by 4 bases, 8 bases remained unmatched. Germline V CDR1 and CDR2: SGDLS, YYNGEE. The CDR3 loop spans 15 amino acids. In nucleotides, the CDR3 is TGTGCCAGCAGTGAAGCGGGAGATACGTACAATGAGCAGTTCTTC. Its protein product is CASSEAGDTYNEQFF.

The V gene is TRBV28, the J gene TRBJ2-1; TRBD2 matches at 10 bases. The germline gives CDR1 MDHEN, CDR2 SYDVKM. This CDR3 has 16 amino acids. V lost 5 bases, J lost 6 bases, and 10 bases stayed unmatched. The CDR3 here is CASSPTPGTSVNEQFF. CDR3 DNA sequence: TGTGCCAGCAGTCCCACCCCCGGGACTAGCGTCAATGAGCAGTTCTTC.

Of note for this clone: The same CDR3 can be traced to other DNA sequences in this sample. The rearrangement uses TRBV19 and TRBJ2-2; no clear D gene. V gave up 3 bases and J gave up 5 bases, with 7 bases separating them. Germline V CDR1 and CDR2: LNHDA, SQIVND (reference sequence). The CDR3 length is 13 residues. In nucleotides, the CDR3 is TGTGCCAGTAGTATTATAAGTACCGGGGAGCTGTTTTTT. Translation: CASSIISTGELFF.

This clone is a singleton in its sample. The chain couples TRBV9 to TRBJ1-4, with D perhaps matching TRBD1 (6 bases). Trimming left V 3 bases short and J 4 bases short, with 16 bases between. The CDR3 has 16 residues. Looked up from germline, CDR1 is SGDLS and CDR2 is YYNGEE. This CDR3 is CASSASGGLDNEKLFF. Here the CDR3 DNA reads TGTGCCAGCAGCGCGTCGGGGGGGCTGGATAATGAAAAACTGTTTTTT. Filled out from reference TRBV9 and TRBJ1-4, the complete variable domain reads DSGVTQTPKHLITATGQRVTLRCSPRSGDLSVYWYQQSLDQGLQFLIQYYNGEERAKGNILERFSAQQFPDLHSELNLSSLELGDSALYFCASSASGGLDNEKLFFGSGTQLSVL.

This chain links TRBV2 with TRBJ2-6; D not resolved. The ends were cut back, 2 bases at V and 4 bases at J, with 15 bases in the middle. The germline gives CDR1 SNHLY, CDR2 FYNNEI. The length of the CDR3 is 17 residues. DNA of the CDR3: TGTGCCAGCAGTGAAAAATCACGGGTGAAAGGGGCCAACGTCCTGACTTTC. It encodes CASSEKSRVKGANVLTF.

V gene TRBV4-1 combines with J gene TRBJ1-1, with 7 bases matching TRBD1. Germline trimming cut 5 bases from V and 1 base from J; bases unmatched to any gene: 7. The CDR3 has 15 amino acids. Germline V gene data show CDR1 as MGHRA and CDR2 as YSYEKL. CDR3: CASSSPGTENTEAFF. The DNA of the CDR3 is TGCGCCAGCAGCTCACCCGGGACAGAGAACACTGAAGCTTTCTTT.

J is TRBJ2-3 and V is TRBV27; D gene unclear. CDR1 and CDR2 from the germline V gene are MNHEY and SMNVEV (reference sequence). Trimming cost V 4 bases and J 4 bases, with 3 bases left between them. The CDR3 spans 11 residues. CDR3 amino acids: CASSYADTQYF. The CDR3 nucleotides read TGTGCCAGCAGTTATGCAGATACGCAGTATTTT.

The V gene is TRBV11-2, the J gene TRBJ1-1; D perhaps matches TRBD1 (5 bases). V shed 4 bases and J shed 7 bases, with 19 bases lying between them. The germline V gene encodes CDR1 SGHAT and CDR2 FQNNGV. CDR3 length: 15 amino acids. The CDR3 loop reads CASSSLRGKMGEAFF. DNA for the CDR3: TGTGCCAGCAGCTCCCTCCGGGGGAAGATGGGTGAAGCTTTCTTT.

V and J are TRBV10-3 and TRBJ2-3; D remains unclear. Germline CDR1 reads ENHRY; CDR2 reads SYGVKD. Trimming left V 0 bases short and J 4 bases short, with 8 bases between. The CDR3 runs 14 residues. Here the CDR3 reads CAISESVGSDTQYF. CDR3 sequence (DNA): TGTGCCATCAGTGAGTCTGTAGGGTCAGATACGCAGTATTTT.

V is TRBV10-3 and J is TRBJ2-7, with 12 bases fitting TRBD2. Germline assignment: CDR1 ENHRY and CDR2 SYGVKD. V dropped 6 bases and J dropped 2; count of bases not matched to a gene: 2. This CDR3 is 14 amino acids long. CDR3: CAIRRTSGTYEQYF. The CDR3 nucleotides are TGTGCCATCAGGAGGACTAGCGGGACCTACGAGCAGTACTTC.